These 12 T cell receptor beta chains were sequenced from one sample in a study of T cell repertoires in cytomegalovirus infection. TCRdb independently ran MiXCR on the reads; one entry per CDR3 protein. The sample yields 95,000 to 120,000 distinct CDR3 sequences, 30% seen once. These TCRs are of unknown antigen specificity. Material: CD8+ T cells from cultured PBMCs, obtained from culture after CMV antigen stimulation. The source of these receptors is a human donor in good health (CMV status not recorded). Some clones in this sample may be carry-over from other donors' samples.

This chain links TRBV3-1 with TRBJ1-6, with TRBD1 matching over 10 bases. Germline assignment: CDR1 LGHDT and CDR2 YNNKEL (reference sequence). The V segment lost 4 bases and the J segment 7 bases; nucleotides outside the gene matches: 7. The CDR3 extends over 16 amino acids. The CDR3 DNA follows: TGTGCCAGCAGCCGGTCGACAGGGGGCAGGAATTCACCCCTCCACTTT. Translated, it gives CASSRSTGGRNSPLHF.

In this sample, this clonotype turned up a few times. V gene TRBV11-2 combines with J gene TRBJ1-1, with D unresolved. This CDR3 is built from 12 residues. The V gene lost 5 bases and the J gene lost 8 bases, with 12 bases spanning the gap. Germline V gives CDR1 SGHAT, CDR2 FQNNGV. The CDR3 DNA reads as TGTGCCAGCAGCCCCTACCGAGTAGAAGCTTTCTTT. This sequence encodes CASSPYRVEAFF.

This clonotype was counted between two and nine times. The chain recombines TRBV5-1 with TRBJ1-1, with TRBD1 matching 7 bases. Trimming cost V 4 bases and J 3 bases; bases outside gene matches: 6. Germline V gene sequence: CDR1 SGHRS, CDR2 YFSETQ. This CDR3 is 14 amino acids long. The chain's CDR3 is CASSPGGGYTEAFF. Written as DNA, the CDR3 is TGCGCCAGCAGCCCAGGGGGGGGTTACACTGAAGCTTTCTTT. Full variable domain (missing parts from reference TRBV5-1 and TRBJ1-1): KAGVTQTPRYLIKTRGQQVTLSCSPISGHRSVSWYQQTPGQGLQFLFEYFSETQRNKGNFPGRFSGRQFSNSRSEMNVSTLELGDSALYLCASSPGGGYTEAFFGQGTRLTVV.

The gene calls are TRBV12-5 and TRBJ2-3, with 7 nucleotides matching TRBD1. After removal of 5 bases from V and 1 base from J, the junction contained 6 bases not matched to a gene. This CDR3 region has 15 residues. The germline CDR1 and CDR2 sequences are LGHNT and FRNRAP. CDR3: CASGPTGQRTDTQYF. In DNA, the CDR3 is TGTGCTAGTGGTCCGACGGGACAGCGCACAGATACGCAGTATTTT.

The J gene is TRBJ1-2, the V gene TRBV4-1, with D tentatively TRBD1 (5 bases). The length of the CDR3 is 15 residues. Germline CDR1 reads MGHRA; CDR2 reads YSYEKL. V was trimmed by 0 bases and J by 2 bases, leaving 10 bases between them. The CDR3 bases are TGCGCCAGCAGCCAAGATCGTCGGGGGAACTATGGCTACACCTTC. Translating gives CASSQDRRGNYGYTF.

This clonotype occurred a few times. The CDR3 spells CASSFSGTGGADGYTF. The CDR3, as DNA: TGTGCCAGCAGTTTCTCCGGGACAGGGGGCGCGGATGGCTACACCTTC. This chain connects TRBV6-5 to TRBJ1-2; TRBD1 matches at 12 bases. This CDR3 region has 16 residues. V gave up 4 bases and J gave up 6 bases; unmatched junction bases: 9. Germline V gene data show CDR1 as MNHEY and CDR2 as SVGAGI.

CDR3 sequence (DNA): TGTGCCAGCAGCCCCCGGATAGCGGTGACAGATACGCAGTATTTT. Translated, it gives CASSPRIAVTDTQYF. The chain carries TRBV7-8 and TRBJ2-3, with D perhaps matching TRBD2 (6 bases). V shed 5 bases and J shed 3 bases, with 15 bases lying between them. Germline-derived CDR1 and CDR2 are SGHVS and FQNEAQ. The CDR3 sequence is 15 residues long.

The chain uses TRBV7-8 and TRBJ2-5; 12 positions match TRBD1. V shed 7 bases and J 4 bases; nucleotides not matched to a gene: 7. From germline, CDR1 is SGHVS and CDR2 FQNEAQ. The CDR3 runs to 15 residues. The DNA of the CDR3 is TGTGCCAGCATCACTCGGGACAGGGGGCGAGAGACCCAGTACTTC. Protein sequence: CASITRDRGRETQYF.

The chain couples TRBV4-1 to TRBJ2-5; D possibly corresponds to TRBD2 (7 bases). Trimming cost V 4 bases and J 1 base, with 16 bases left between them. Germline CDR1 reads MGHRA; CDR2 reads YSYEKL. The CDR3 extends over 16 amino acids. CDR3 sequence: CASSLATGTIQETQYF. The CDR3 DNA reads as TGCGCCAGCAGCCTAGCCACAGGGACTATCCAAGAGACCCAGTACTTC.

This clonotype showed up just a few times. V is TRBV6-5 and J is TRBJ1-1, with D maybe TRBD1 (5 bases). Germline assignment: CDR1 MNHEY and CDR2 SVGAGI. V dropped 3 bases and J dropped 5 bases, with 13 bases sitting between them. CDR3 size: 14 residues. As DNA, the CDR3 is TGTGCCAGCAGTTATGCCCAGGGAGGGACTGAAGCTTTCTTT. Translated, it gives CASSYAQGGTEAFF.

Concerning this clonotype: This may be a read error, as it is one base from a much larger clone. The chain combines TRBV7-6 with TRBJ1-1, with D possibly matching TRBD1 (5 bases). The germline CDR1 and CDR2 sequences are SGHVS and FNYEAQ. The CDR3 length is 17 residues. CDR3 in amino acids: CASSLTGLGEGTTETFF. The DNA for the CDR3 is TGTGCCAGCAGCTTAACGGGGTTAGGGGAAGGTACGACTGAAACTTTCTTT. The entire variable domain, with the rest obtained from reference TRBV7-6 and TRBJ1-1, is as follows: GAGVSQSPRYKVTKRGQDVALRCDPISGHVSLYWYRQALGQGPEFLTYFNYEAQQDKSGLPNDRFSAERPEGSISTLTIQRTEQRDSAMYRCASSLTGLGEGTTETFFGQGTRLTVV.

In its sample, this clonotype was seen once. The chain's CDR3 is CASSTGTSGVGELFF. Written as DNA, the CDR3 is TGTGCCAGCAGTACCGGGACTAGCGGGGTCGGGGAGCTGTTTTTT. The rearrangement uses TRBV11-1 and TRBJ2-2; the match to TRBD2 covers 13 bases. Unmatched junction bases numbered 5, after V lost 6 bases and J lost 7 bases. The germline V gene encodes CDR1 SGHAT and CDR2 FQDESV (reference sequence). CDR3 length: 15 amino acids.